This T cell receptor (beta chain) was profiled in a study of blood T cell repertoires in COVID-19. In the study overall: Samples of COVID-19 (acute and convalescent) were obtained from the United States, Italy and Spain. From T cells, B-cell-depleted T cells, or PBMCs came the material, which was cDNA or gDNA.

As processed by the authors: Amplification from reference gene primers served as the basis for estimated nucleated cell counts. Only in-frame clones appear in the TCRdb table, and some are missing; sequencing was by immunoSEQ multiplex PCR. V and J calls and clone size are those listed in that table; D and trimming were worked out from the DNA. Here the sample spans nearly 250,000 clones, 65% to 90% being singletons. V lost 8 bases, J lost 5 bases, and 17 bases stayed unmatched. CDR1 GTSNPN and CDR2 SVGIG come from the germline V gene (reference sequence). The CDR3 runs 15 residues. Cohorts were assigned according to the clinical history that participants reported.

Sequencing input: PBMCs or T cells enriched from blood (not recorded which). V is TRBV30 and J is TRBJ1-2; the match to TRBD1 covers 7 bases. The origin of this receptor is a woman aged 45-65 years with acute COVID-19. The CDR3 bases are TGTGCCCACCGGGACAGCCAGAGGGTGGGTTATGGCTACACCTTC. Its protein is CAHRDSQRVGYGYTF.